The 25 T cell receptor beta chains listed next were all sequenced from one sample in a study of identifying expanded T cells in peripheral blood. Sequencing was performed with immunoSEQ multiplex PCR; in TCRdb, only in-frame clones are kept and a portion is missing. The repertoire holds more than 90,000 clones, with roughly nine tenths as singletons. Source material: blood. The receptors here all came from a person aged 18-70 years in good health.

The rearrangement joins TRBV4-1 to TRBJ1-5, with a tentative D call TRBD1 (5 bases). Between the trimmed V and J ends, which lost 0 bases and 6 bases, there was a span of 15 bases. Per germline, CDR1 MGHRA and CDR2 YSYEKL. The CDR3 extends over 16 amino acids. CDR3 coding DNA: TGCGCCAGCAGCCAAGAACAACGGGGGATCGGTCAGCCCCAGCATTTT. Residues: CASSQEQRGIGQPQHF.

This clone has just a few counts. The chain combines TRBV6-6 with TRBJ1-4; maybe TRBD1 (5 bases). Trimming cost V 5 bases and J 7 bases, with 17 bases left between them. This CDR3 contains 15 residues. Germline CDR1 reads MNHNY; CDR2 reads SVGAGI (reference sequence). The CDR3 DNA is TGTGCCAGCAGTCCCCCTTGGGGGGGTAGTGAAAAACTGTTTTTT. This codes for CASSPPWGGSEKLFF.

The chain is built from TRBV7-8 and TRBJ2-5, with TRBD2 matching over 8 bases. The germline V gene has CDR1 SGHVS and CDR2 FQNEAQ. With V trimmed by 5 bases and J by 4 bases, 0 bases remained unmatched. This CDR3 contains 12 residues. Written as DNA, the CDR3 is TGTGCCAGCAGCCGGGGGGGAGAGACCCAGTACTTC. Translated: CASSRGGETQYF.

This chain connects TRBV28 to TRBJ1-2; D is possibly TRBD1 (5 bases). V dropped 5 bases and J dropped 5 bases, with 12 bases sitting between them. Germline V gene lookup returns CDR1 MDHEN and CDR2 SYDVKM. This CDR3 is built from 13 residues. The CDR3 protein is CASSPLGDYGYTF. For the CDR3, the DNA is TGTGCCAGCAGTCCGTTAGGGGATTATGGCTACACCTTC.

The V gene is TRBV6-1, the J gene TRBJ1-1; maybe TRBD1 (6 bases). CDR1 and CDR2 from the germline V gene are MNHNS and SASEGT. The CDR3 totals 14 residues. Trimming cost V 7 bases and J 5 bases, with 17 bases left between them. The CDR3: CASIQGYSGTEAFF. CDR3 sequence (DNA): TGTGCCAGCATCCAGGGGTATTCGGGGACTGAAGCTTTCTTT.

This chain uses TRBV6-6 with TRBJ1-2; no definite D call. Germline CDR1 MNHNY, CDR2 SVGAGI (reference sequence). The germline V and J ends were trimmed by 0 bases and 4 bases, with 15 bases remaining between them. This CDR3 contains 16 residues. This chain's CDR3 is CASSYSIGGSGYGYTF. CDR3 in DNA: TGTGCCAGCAGTTACTCGATCGGTGGGTCTGGCTATGGCTACACCTTC.

The CDR3 DNA sequence: TGTGCCAGCAGCCCATTAAATCAGGACAGGGTAGGGGCAGATACGCAGTATTTT. It specifies CASSPLNQDRVGADTQYF. This chain uses TRBV7-9 with TRBJ2-3, with 8 nucleotides matching TRBD1. The CDR3 has 18 amino acids. The germline CDR1 and CDR2 sequences are SEHNR and FQNEAQ (reference sequence). J was trimmed by 4 bases and V by 5 bases; bases with no gene match: 17.

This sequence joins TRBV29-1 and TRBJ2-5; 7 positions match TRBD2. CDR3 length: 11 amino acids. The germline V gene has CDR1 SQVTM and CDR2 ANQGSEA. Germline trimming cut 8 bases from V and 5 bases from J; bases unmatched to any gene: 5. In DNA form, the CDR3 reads TGCAGCCTCGCGGGGGTGGAGACCCAGTACTTC. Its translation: CSLAGVETQYF. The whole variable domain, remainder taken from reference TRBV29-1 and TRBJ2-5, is SAVISQKPSRDICQRGTSLTIQCQVDSQVTMMFWYRQQPGQSLTLIATANQGSEATYESGFVIDKFPISRPNLTFSTLTVSNMSPEDSSIYLCSLAGVETQYFGPGTRLLVL.

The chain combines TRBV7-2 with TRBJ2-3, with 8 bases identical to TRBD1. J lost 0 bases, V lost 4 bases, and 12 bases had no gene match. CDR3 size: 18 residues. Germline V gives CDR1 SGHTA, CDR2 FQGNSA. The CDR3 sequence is CASSSDRVNVGSTDTQYF. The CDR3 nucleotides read TGTGCCAGCAGCTCGGACAGGGTTAATGTCGGAAGCACAGATACGCAGTATTTT.

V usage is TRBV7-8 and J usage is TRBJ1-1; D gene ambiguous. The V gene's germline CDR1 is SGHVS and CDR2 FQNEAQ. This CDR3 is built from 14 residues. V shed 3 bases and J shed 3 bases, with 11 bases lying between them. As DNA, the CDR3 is TGTGCCAGCAGCTTGACGGGTCTCCACACTGAAGCTTTCTTT. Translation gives CASSLTGLHTEAFF.

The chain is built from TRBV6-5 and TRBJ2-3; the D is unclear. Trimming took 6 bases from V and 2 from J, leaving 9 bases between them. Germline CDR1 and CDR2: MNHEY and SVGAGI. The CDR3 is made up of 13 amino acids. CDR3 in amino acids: CASSPVITDTQYF. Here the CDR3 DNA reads TGTGCCAGCAGCCCAGTTATCACAGATACGCAGTATTTT.

The CDR3 bases are TGTGCCAGCCAAACCGCGGACCCTAATGAAAAACTGTTTTTT. Translating gives CASQTADPNEKLFF. The rearrangement uses TRBV2 and TRBJ1-4; no clear D. V was shortened by 8 bases and J by 3 bases, with 13 bases between the two germline ends. Germline CDR1 reads SNHLY; CDR2 reads FYNNEI. The CDR3 consists of 14 residues.

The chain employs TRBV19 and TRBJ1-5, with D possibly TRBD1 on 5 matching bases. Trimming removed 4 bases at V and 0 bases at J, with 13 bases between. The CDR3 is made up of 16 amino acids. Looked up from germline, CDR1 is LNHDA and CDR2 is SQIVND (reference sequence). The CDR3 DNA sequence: TGTGCCAGTAGTACTAGGGGCCAGGGTAGCAATCAGCCCCAGCATTTT. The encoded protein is CASSTRGQGSNQPQHF.

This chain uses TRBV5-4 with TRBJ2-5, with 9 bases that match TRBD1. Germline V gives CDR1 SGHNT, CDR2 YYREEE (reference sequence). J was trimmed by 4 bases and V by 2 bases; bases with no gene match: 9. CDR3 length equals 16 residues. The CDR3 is CASSFMVTGGLETQYF. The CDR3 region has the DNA TGTGCCAGCAGCTTCATGGTTACAGGGGGCTTAGAGACCCAGTACTTC.

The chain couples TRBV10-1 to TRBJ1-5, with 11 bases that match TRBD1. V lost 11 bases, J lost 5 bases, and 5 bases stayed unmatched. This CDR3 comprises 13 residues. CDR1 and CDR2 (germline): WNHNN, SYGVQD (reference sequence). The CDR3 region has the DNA TGCGCCGCTCCGGGACAGGGGGATCAGCCCCAGCATTTT. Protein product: CAAPGQGDQPQHF.

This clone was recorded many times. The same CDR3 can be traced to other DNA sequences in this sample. The CDR3 loop is CASSWAAGQGGGYTF. CDR3 DNA: TGTGCCAGCAGCTGGGCAGCAGGACAGGGTGGGGGCTACACCTTC. The chain is built from TRBV7-2 and TRBJ1-2; 8 nucleotides agree with TRBD1. The V segment lost 4 bases and the J segment 8 bases; nucleotides outside the gene matches: 12. Germline V CDR1 and CDR2: SGHTA, FQGNSA. The CDR3 consists of 15 residues.

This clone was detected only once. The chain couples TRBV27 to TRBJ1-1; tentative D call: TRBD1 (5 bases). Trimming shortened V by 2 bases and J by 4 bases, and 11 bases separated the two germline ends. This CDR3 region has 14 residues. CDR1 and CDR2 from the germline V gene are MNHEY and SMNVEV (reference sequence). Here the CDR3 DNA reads TGTGCCAGCAGTTTAATCCAGGGAGGCACTGAAGCTTTCTTT. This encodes CASSLIQGGTEAFF.

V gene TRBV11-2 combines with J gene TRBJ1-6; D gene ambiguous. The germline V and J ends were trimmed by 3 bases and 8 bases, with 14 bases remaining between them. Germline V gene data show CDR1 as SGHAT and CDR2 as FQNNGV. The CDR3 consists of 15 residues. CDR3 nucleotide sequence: TGTGCCAGCAGCTTCGCCGGGAGCAACTATTCACCCCTCCACTTT. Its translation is CASSFAGSNYSPLHF.

Here the CDR3 DNA reads TGTGCCAGCAGCTCTCCCGGGACAGGGGGCGATGGCTACACCTTC. Its protein product is CASSSPGTGGDGYTF. The V call is TRBV28, the J call TRBJ1-2; the match to TRBD1 covers 12 bases. V dropped 6 bases and J dropped 6; count of bases not matched to a gene: 8. This CDR3 is 15 amino acids long. The germline V gene has CDR1 MDHEN and CDR2 SYDVKM.

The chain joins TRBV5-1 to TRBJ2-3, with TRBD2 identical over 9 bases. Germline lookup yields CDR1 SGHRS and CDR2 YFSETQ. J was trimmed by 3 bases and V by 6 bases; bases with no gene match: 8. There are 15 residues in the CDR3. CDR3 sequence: CASKTSGWWTDTQYF. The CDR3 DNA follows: TGCGCCAGCAAAACTAGCGGGTGGTGGACAGATACGCAGTATTTT.

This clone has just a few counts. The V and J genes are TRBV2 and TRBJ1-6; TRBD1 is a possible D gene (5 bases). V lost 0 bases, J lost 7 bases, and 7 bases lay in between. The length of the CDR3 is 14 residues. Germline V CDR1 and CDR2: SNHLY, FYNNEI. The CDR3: CASSEAGDNSPLHF. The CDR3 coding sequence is TGTGCCAGCAGTGAAGCAGGGGACAATTCACCCCTCCACTTT. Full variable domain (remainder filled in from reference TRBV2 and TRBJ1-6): EPEVTQTPSHQVTQMGQEVILRCVPISNHLYFYWYRQILGQKVEFLVSFYNNEISEKSEIFDDQFSVERPDGSNFTLKIRSTKLEDSAMYFCASSEAGDNSPLHFGNGTRLTVT.

The CDR3 here is CASSIRETQYF. As DNA, the CDR3 is TGTGCCAGCAGCATCCGGGAGACCCAGTACTTC. The chain recombines TRBV7-2 with TRBJ2-5, with D uncertain. The CDR3 is 11 residues long. Germline lookup yields CDR1 SGHTA and CDR2 FQGNSA. Trimming shortened V by 5 bases and J by 5 bases, and 6 bases separated the two germline ends.

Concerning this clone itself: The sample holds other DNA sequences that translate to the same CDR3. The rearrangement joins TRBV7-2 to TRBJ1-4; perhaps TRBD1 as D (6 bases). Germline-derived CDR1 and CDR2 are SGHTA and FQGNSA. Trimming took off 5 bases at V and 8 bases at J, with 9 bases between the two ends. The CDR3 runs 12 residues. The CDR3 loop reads CASSPQGEKLFF. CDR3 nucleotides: TGTGCCAGCAGCCCACAGGGAGAAAAACTGTTTTTT.

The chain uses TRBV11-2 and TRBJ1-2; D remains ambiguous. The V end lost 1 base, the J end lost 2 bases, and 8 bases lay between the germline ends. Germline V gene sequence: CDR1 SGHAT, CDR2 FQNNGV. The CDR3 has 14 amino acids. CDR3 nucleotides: TGTGCCAGCAGCTTAGGGTCAGGAAACTATGGCTACACCTTC. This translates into CASSLGSGNYGYTF.

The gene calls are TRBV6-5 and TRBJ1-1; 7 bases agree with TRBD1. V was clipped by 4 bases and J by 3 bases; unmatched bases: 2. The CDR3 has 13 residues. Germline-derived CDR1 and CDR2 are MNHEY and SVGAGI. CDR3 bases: TGTGCCAGCAGTTTCGGACAGGACACTGAAGCTTTCTTT. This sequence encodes CASSFGQDTEAFF.